This is a list of T cell receptor beta chains from one sample in a study of post-analysis software for immune sequencing data. Via MiXCR, TCRdb re-called the PCR reads, giving one row per CDR3 protein. Of approximately 570,000 distinct CDR3 sequences in the sample, 44% were seen once. The material sequenced was blood. The receptors come from a girl aged 5-17 years with multiple sclerosis. Each CDR3 is given with its conserved first and last residue. D genes are given only for firm matches. Clone size is stated in some rows and not others, as once, few, many or a class when expanded.

v_call	clone_size	j_call	d_call	cdr3_nt	cdr3_aa
TRBV12-3/TRBV12-4	few	TRBJ2-5	-	TGTGCCAGCCAGAATCAGGTCACGTGGACCCAGTACTTC	CASQNQVTWTQYF
TRBV7-2	-	TRBJ2-7	-	TGTGCCAGCAGCCCTCGAGGCAGGGCATACGAGCAGTACTTC	CASSPRGRAYEQYF
TRBV5-1	-	TRBJ2-2	-	TGCGCCAGCAGCTCCCGAGGCCGGGACCAAAACACCGGGGAGCTGTTTTTT	CASSSRGRDQNTGELFF
TRBV12-3/TRBV12-4	few	TRBJ2-7	-	TGTGCCAGCAACCCTCATCGTAACTACGAGCAGTACTTC	CASNPHRNYEQYF
TRBV11-3	-	TRBJ2-3	TRBD1	TGTGCCAGCAGCTTAGGAGGACAGGGGATAGATACGCAGTATTTT	CASSLGGQGIDTQYF
TRBV4-1	many	TRBJ2-5	-	TGCGCCAGCAGCCAAGGACCGTTTGATGAGCAGTACTTC	CASSQGPFDEQYF
TRBV2	-	TRBJ1-4	-	TGTGCCAGCAGCTACGGGTCCCGGGGGGCTAATGAAAAACTGTTTTTT	CASSYGSRGANEKLFF
TRBV7-2	-	TRBJ2-7	-	TGTGCCAGCAGCCCACTAGGGGATTGGGCAGTCTCCTACGAGCAGTACTTC	CASSPLGDWAVSYEQYF
TRBV24-1	few	TRBJ2-3	-	TGTGCCACCACGGACACCAGCACAGATACGCAGTATTTT	CATTDTSTDTQYF
TRBV24-1	-	TRBJ2-2	TRBD1	TGTGCCACCAGTGACCCTCAGGGGGCTGACACCGGGGAGCTGTTTTTT	CATSDPQGADTGELFF
TRBV10-3	few	TRBJ2-7	-	TGTGCCATCAGTGAACAGGGGACTAGACCCGAGCAGTACTTC	CAISEQGTRPEQYF
TRBV7-9	-	TRBJ2-1	TRBD2	TGTGCCAGCAGCCCCCGCGGGGGGGCTGTGGATGAGCAGTTCTTC	CASSPRGGAVDEQFF